A selection of T cell receptor beta chains follows, all from one sample in a study of identifying expanded T cells in peripheral blood. Sequencing was performed with immunoSEQ multiplex PCR; in TCRdb, only in-frame clones are kept and a portion is missing. The data contain some 70,000 clones, roughly 90% of them seen just once; the ten biggest clones take up more than 2.5%. Sequencing input: blood. The receptor set was obtained from a person aged 18-69 years in good health. CDR3s include the opening cysteine and the closing phenylalanine or tryptophan. The D gene is left open where the match is weak. Clone size is not always given. Where it is, it says once, few, many or a class for expanded clones.

J | size | D | V | CDR3 | DNA
TRBJ2-5 | . | TRBD1 | TRBV10-3 | CAISEWDRLQETQYF | TGTGCCATCAGTGAGTGGGACAGGCTCCAAGAGACCCAGTACTTC
TRBJ2-7 | . | TRBD1 | TRBV6-1 | CASSERDSYYEQYF | TGTGCCAGCAGTGAACGGGACAGCTACTACGAGCAGTACTTC
TRBJ1-1 | . | . | TRBV9 | CASSVMDQGPEAFF | TGTGCCAGCAGCGTAATGGATCAGGGCCCTGAAGCTTTCTTT
TRBJ2-5 | . | . | TRBV6-5 | CASSEGWETQYF | TGTGCCAGCAGTGAAGGTTGGGAGACCCAGTACTTC
TRBJ1-2 | few | . | TRBV11-3 | CASSLLAGSYGYTF | TGTGCCAGCAGCTTATTGGCGGGAAGCTATGGCTACACCTTC
TRBJ1-2 | . | TRBD1 | TRBV5-5 | CASSPGTGGGYTF | TGTGCCAGCAGCCCTGGGACAGGGGGCGGCTACACCTTC
TRBJ2-3 | . | TRBD2 | TRBV19 | CASSGGRTDTQYF | TGTGCCAGTAGCGGGGGGAGGACAGATACGCAGTATTTT
TRBJ2-3 | once | . | TRBV7-2 | CASSLAIGTGSDTQYF | TGTGCCAGCAGCTTAGCGATCGGGACCGGGAGTGATACGCAGTATTTT
TRBJ2-7 | . | . | TRBV7-3 | CASSRKPEDEQYF | TGTGCCAGCAGCCGGAAGCCCGAAGACGAGCAGTACTTC
TRBJ1-1 | . | . | TRBV4-2 | CASSPKGRTEAFF | TGTGCCAGCAGCCCAAAGGGTCGGACTGAAGCTTTCTTT
TRBJ2-3 | . | TRBD1 | TRBV2 | CASSYLLGNERGDRGTDTQYF | TGTGCCAGCAGTTACCTCTTAGGGAACGAACGTGGAGACAGGGGCACAGATACGCAGTATTTT
TRBJ1-4 | . | TRBD1 | TRBV11-2 | CASSLPQGVQFF | TGTGCCAGCAGCTTACCCCAGGGGGTCCAATTTTTT
TRBJ1-2 | . | . | TRBV19 | CASRRSLEGYTF | TGTGCCAGCCGGAGATCCTTAGAAGGGTACACCTTC
TRBJ2-6 | . | . | TRBV12-5 | CASGPSLKDRSGANVLTF | TGTGCTAGTGGTCCATCATTAAAGGACCGCTCTGGGGCCAACGTCCTGACTTTC
TRBJ2-3 | once | TRBD2 | TRBV13 | CASSSPGLAGSDTQYF | TGTGCCAGCAGCTCCCCGGGACTAGCGGGATCAGATACGCAGTATTTT
TRBJ1-2 | . | . | TRBV5-4 | CASSLGQGGPYYGYTF | TGTGCCAGCAGCTTGGGGCAGGGAGGCCCTTACTATGGCTACACCTTC
TRBJ2-7 | once | . | TRBV7-9 | CASSFGRSSYEQYF | TGTGCCAGCAGCTTCGGGCGGAGCTCCTACGAGCAGTACTTC
TRBJ2-1 | . | TRBD2 | TRBV5-1 | CASSWSGRGDEQFF | TGCGCCAGCAGCTGGAGCGGGAGGGGGGATGAGCAGTTCTTC
TRBJ2-7 | . | . | TRBV2 | CASMSVAGVSYEQYF | TGTGCCAGCATGTCGGTGGCAGGGGTCTCCTACGAGCAGTACTTC
TRBJ2-7 | . | . | TRBV11-2 | CASSPGTGRGDSYEQYF | TGTGCCAGCAGCCCCGGGACGGGCCGAGGGGACTCCTACGAGCAGTACTTC
TRBJ2-1 | . | . | TRBV28 | CASSGVIADPYNEQFF | TGTGCCAGCAGTGGGGTGATAGCGGACCCCTACAATGAGCAGTTCTTC
TRBJ2-7 | . | . | TRBV6-5 | CASRRASSSYEQYF | TGTGCCAGCAGGCGGGCTAGCAGCTCCTACGAGCAGTACTTC
TRBJ1-2 | . | . | TRBV4-1 | CASSQGVQFYGYTF | TGCGCCAGCAGCCAAGGGGTCCAGTTCTATGGCTACACCTTC